The sequence of this T cell receptor beta chain was determined in a study of CXCR3-negative and CXCR3-positive naive CD8 T cells. Across the whole study: The TRB read total, about 130 million, broke down to about 1.5 +/- 0.3 million reads per library.

Naive CD8+ T cells showed CD45RO-CCR7+CD27+CD95-. Each TRB cDNA library was prepared by 5' RACE (with UMI labels). No DNA is given; TCRdb re-called the 5' RACE reads and lists each CDR3 protein once. The sample data list 140,000 to 150,000 distinct CDR3 sequences. On this clonotype itself: Its antigen is unidentified.

Overall study findings and caveats: TRBV-TRBJ usage was similar across naive CXCR3 subsets but distinct in memory cells. A higher hydrophobicity marked the TRB CDR3s of CXCR3-positive naive cells versus CXCR3-negative naive cells. Cryopreserved cells partially lost CXCR3 expression, and fresh PBMCs were used in most assays.

This clonotype was obtained from a human donor in good health. Some clones in this sample may be carry-over from other donors' samples. Sequenced material: naive CXCR3+ CD8+ T cells from blood. Subset given: CD45RO-CCR7+CD27+CD95- naive CD8+ T cells expressing CXCR3 (TNR3+).

The CDR3 region is CASSLGSNQPQHF. V is TRBV27 and J is TRBJ1-5. Germline V CDR1 and CDR2: MNHEY, SMNVEV (reference sequence). The CDR3 contains 13 residues.